The clone carrying this T cell receptor (beta chain) was seen at least ten times. These data come from a study of molecular identifiers for immune sequencing clone quantification. The CDR3 length is 17 residues. CDR1 and CDR2 from the germline V gene are MGHRA and YSYEKL. V lost 5 bases and J 3 bases, leaving 19 bases between the germline ends. Using its own MiXCR run on the PCR reads, TCRdb lists one record per CDR3 protein. Here the sample spans tens of thousands of distinct CDR3 sequences, around 23% being singletons. This chain connects TRBV4-1 to TRBJ2-2; possible D gene TRBD1, 5 bases. This sequence originates from a human donor in good health. Some libraries in this study had Jurkat cell RNA spiked in. Sequenced input: naive CD8+ T cells from blood, with Jurkat cell RNA spiked in. Subset: FACS-sorted CD8+CD4-CCR7+CD45RA+ naive T cells. This CDR3 reads CASSSQMKRGHTGELFF. In DNA form, the CDR3 reads TGCGCCAGCAGCTCCCAAATGAAAAGGGGTCACACCGGGGAGCTGTTTTTT.